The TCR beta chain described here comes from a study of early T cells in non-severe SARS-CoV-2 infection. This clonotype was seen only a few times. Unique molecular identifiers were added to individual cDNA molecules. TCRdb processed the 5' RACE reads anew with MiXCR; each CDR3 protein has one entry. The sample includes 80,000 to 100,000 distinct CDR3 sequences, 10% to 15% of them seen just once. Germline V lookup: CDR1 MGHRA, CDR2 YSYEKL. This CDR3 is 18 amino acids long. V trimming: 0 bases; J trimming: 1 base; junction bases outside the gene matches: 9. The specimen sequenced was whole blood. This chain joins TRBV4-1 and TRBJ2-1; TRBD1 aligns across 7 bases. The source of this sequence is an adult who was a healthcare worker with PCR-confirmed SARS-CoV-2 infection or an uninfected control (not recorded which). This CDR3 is CASSQELSTGLSYNEQFF. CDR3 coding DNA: TGCGCCAGCAGCCAAGAATTGTCGACAGGGCTATCCTACAATGAGCAGTTCTTC.